These T cell receptor beta chains were read from a single sample in a study of control samples from healthy donors and cancer patients. Method: immunoSEQ multiplex PCR; TCRdb's copy keeps in-frame clones and lacks some. The repertoire holds 170,000 or so clones, with 85% to 95% as singletons. Sequenced input: blood. The receptors here all came from a woman younger than 35 in good health. Each CDR3 is given with its conserved first and last residue. D genes are given only for firm matches. A clone size is listed for some rows: how often the clone was seen (once, few, many), or a class if it is expanded.

NA | TRBJ2-5 | TRBV28 | TRBD2 | CASSFLREAQETQYF
NA | TRBJ2-7 | TRBV7-2 | NA | CASSLGGGDLYEQYF
NA | TRBJ2-5 | TRBV7-2 | NA | CASSGPDNQETQYF
NA | TRBJ1-2 | TRBV24-1 | TRBD1 | CATSDLDRADGYTF
NA | TRBJ2-1 | TRBV6-5 | NA | CASSYTVGSYNEQFF
NA | TRBJ1-1 | TRBV7-2 | NA | CASSLAHLREAFF
NA | TRBJ1-2 | TRBV3-1/TRBV3-2 | NA | CASSQESRYGYTF
NA | TRBJ2-5 | TRBV7-2 | NA | CASSLAKVQETQYF
NA | TRBJ2-2 | TRBV29-1 | NA | CSVEDRYYSDTGELFF
NA | TRBJ2-7 | TRBV3-1/TRBV3-2 | NA | CASSHLVGDYEQYF
NA | TRBJ1-4 | TRBV7-9 | NA | CASSLAGANEKLFF
NA | TRBJ1-2 | TRBV4-2 | TRBD1 | CASSQDRTGEGGYTF
NA | TRBJ2-7 | TRBV5-6 | TRBD2 | CASSSGTSGGPYEQYF
NA | TRBJ2-7 | TRBV5-1 | NA | CASSRGVNYEQYF
NA | TRBJ2-5 | TRBV1 | NA | CTSSQLRPGLAGVVGETQYF
NA | TRBJ1-4 | TRBV20-1 | NA | CSASGGLDPTNEKLFF
NA | TRBJ2-2 | TRBV5-1 | NA | CASSLAWTRNGELFF
once | TRBJ1-1 | TRBV9 | NA | CASSFLGHNTEAFF
few | TRBJ2-4 | TRBV15 | TRBD1 | CATSRDGKGGAVNIQYF
NA | TRBJ2-1 | TRBV6-4 | NA | CASSDTRSDASSYNEQFF